One sample yielded the 29 T cell receptor beta chains listed below, sequenced in a study of beta chain features in type 1 diabetes. Study results and limitations: There was a moderate but significant shortening of TCRB CDR3s in all four CD4+ subsets of Type 1 diabetes patients.

No cognate antigen is known for these TCRs. cDNA synthesis used the whole RNA isolate, giving expressed TCRB sequences. Repertoires were generated with immunoSEQ multiplex PCR, while TCRdb's copy carries only in-frame clones and drops some. The sample yields some 360,000 clones, 8.5% to 10% seen once. The source material was central memory CD4+ T cells from blood. These receptors were obtained from a man in his thirties or forties with type 1 diabetes.

This clone was observed a few times. This CDR3 reads CASSQPGQSTYTF. CDR3 coding DNA: TGTGCCAGCAGTCAACCGGGACAATCGACCTACACCTTC. This rearrangement joins TRBV6-6 to TRBJ1-2, with D possibly being TRBD1 (6 bases). Between the trimmed V and J ends, which lost 5 bases and 10 bases, there was a span of 17 bases. The CDR3 has 13 residues. The germline V gene encodes CDR1 MNHNY and CDR2 SVGAGI (reference sequence).

This chain connects TRBV19 to TRBJ2-7, with D possibly matching TRBD2 (6 bases). Per the germline V gene, CDR1 is LNHDA and CDR2 is SQIVND (reference sequence). Trimming took 4 bases from V and 2 from J, leaving 15 bases between them. The CDR3 sequence is 15 residues long. CDR3 loop: CASSRDLGTPYEQYF. CDR3 nucleotides: TGTGCCAGTAGTAGGGACTTAGGAACCCCCTACGAGCAGTACTTC.

Only a few counts were recorded for this clone. V is TRBV27 and J is TRBJ2-3; 7 nucleotides agree with TRBD2. V dropped 3 bases and J dropped 3; count of bases not matched to a gene: 0. Germline-derived CDR1 and CDR2 are MNHEY and SMNVEV (reference sequence). CDR3 length: 13 residues. DNA of the CDR3: TGTGCCAGCAGTTTGGGGGGGACAGATACGCAGTATTTT. Amino acid sequence: CASSLGGTDTQYF.

This clone was observed a few times. The CDR3 spells CASSFGTGTDQPQHF. CDR3 coding DNA: TGTGCCAGCAGTTTCGGGACAGGGACGGATCAGCCCCAGCATTTT. The chain links TRBV27 to TRBJ1-5; 9 bases map to TRBD1. V gave up 3 bases and J gave up 5 bases; unmatched junction bases: 5. The germline V gene encodes CDR1 MNHEY and CDR2 SMNVEV (reference sequence). The CDR3 spans 15 residues.

The chain uses TRBV28 and TRBJ2-5; D might be TRBD1 (6 bases). The V end lost 6 bases, the J end lost 1 base, and 27 bases lay between the germline ends. Germline CDR1 is MDHEN and CDR2 is SYDVKM. The CDR3 runs to 19 residues. CDR3: CASRHPPGTSGRFQETQYF. DNA of the CDR3: TGTGCCAGCAGACACCCCCCCGGGACAAGTGGCAGGTTCCAAGAGACCCAGTACTTC.

This clone turned up a few times. The rearrangement joins TRBV19 to TRBJ2-2; TRBD1 aligns across 7 bases. Trimming cost V 10 bases and J 0 bases; bases outside gene matches: 5. CDR3 length: 14 residues. CDR1 LNHDA and CDR2 SQIVND come from the germline V gene (reference sequence). The CDR3 DNA follows: TGTGCCACCGGGACAGTCGCGAACACCGGGGAGCTGTTTTTT. Protein: CATGTVANTGELFF. Full variable domain (rest looked up from reference TRBV19 and TRBJ2-2): DGGITQSPKYLFRKEGQNVTLSCEQNLNHDAMYWYRQDPGQGLRLIYYSQIVNDFQKGDIAEGYSVSREKKESFPLTVTSAQKNPTAFYLCATGTVANTGELFFGEGSRLTVL.

This clone was counted ten times or more. This chain joins TRBV4-1 and TRBJ2-1; 10 positions agree with TRBD2. CDR1 is MGHRA and CDR2 is YSYEKL in the germline V gene. The CDR3 spans 13 residues. V shed 4 bases and J 12 bases; nucleotides not matched to a gene: 6. Written as DNA, the CDR3 is TGCGCCAGCAGCCTGGAGCGGGAGGGGGGGCAGTTCTTC. Its translation is CASSLEREGGQFF.

The table lists this clone with a few counts. V gene TRBV7-6 combines with J gene TRBJ2-1, with no clear D. Between the trimmed V and J ends, which lost 5 bases and 6 bases, there was a span of 17 bases. Germline V CDR1 and CDR2: SGHVS, FNYEAQ. This CDR3 is 15 amino acids long. CDR3 in DNA: TGTGCCAGCAGCAGGTCGTCGGGTGTACCCAATGAGCAGTTCTTC. Amino acid sequence: CASSRSSGVPNEQFF.

This chain uses TRBV5-6 with TRBJ2-7; 9 nucleotides line up with TRBD2. Trimming at V came to 0 bases and at J to 3 bases, leaving 16 bases not matched to a gene. The germline V gene has CDR1 SGHDT and CDR2 YYEEEE. This CDR3 region has 19 residues. The chain's CDR3 is CASSLVSASGVKDDYEQYF. CDR3 DNA: TGTGCCAGCAGCTTGGTATCGGCTAGCGGGGTCAAAGACGACTACGAGCAGTACTTC.

This clone was observed a few times. This chain joins TRBV2 and TRBJ2-1, with 9 bases lining up with TRBD1. V gave up 6 bases and J gave up 7 bases; unmatched junction bases: 7. Germline V lookup: CDR1 SNHLY, CDR2 FYNNEI. The CDR3 is 14 amino acids. CDR3 amino acids: CASSVDRGVNEQFF. The CDR3 DNA sequence: TGTGCCAGCAGCGTGGACAGGGGTGTGAATGAGCAGTTCTTC.

This clone was seen many times. This sequence joins TRBV9 and TRBJ2-6, with D uncertain. The ends were cut back, 2 bases at V and 0 bases at J, with 9 bases in the middle. The CDR3 spans 16 residues. Germline values: CDR1 SGDLS, CDR2 YYNGEE. The CDR3 sequence: CASSVQSLSGANVLTF. DNA of the CDR3: TGTGCCAGCAGCGTCCAATCCCTCTCTGGGGCCAACGTCCTGACTTTC.

This clone occurred many times. This chain links TRBV15 with TRBJ1-1; D may be TRBD1 (6 bases). Germline V gives CDR1 LNHNV, CDR2 YYDKDF (reference sequence). This CDR3 has 13 residues. Trimming removed 3 bases at V and 9 bases at J, with 14 bases between. The CDR3 spells CATSSFRGAQAFF. CDR3 DNA: TGTGCCACCAGCAGCTTTAGGGGGGCACAAGCTTTCTTT.

The CDR3 DNA follows: TGTGCCACCAGCAGGGGGGGCCGCGACAATCAGCCCCAGCATTTT. It is translated as CATSRGGRDNQPQHF. This sequence joins TRBV15 and TRBJ1-5; perhaps TRBD1 as D (6 bases). CDR3 length equals 15 residues. The V and J ends lost 3 bases and 3 bases respectively, with 12 bases between them. Germline lookup yields CDR1 LNHNV and CDR2 YYDKDF (reference sequence).

CDR3: CASSRERFEKLFF. The CDR3 coding sequence is TGTGCCAGCTCCAGAGAGCGGTTTGAAAAACTGTTTTTT. This sequence joins TRBV11-2 and TRBJ1-4; D unclear. The CDR3 runs to 13 residues. The germline V gene has CDR1 SGHAT and CDR2 FQNNGV. Trimming took 8 bases from V and 7 from J, leaving 14 bases between them.

The chain links TRBV7-2 to TRBJ2-5; D remains ambiguous. Germline-derived CDR1 and CDR2 are SGHTA and FQGNSA. The length of the CDR3 is 14 residues. V lost 1 base and J lost 3, with 9 bases in between. The CDR3 loop reads CASSLGGLEETQYF. The CDR3 bases are TGTGCCAGCAGCTTAGGGGGATTAGAAGAGACCCAGTACTTC.

The V and J genes are TRBV6-1 and TRBJ2-1; 7 bases agree with TRBD1. J gave up 1 base and V 5 bases, and 5 bases lay outside the gene matches. The CDR3 extends over 15 amino acids. Germline lookup yields CDR1 MNHNS and CDR2 SASEGT. Here the CDR3 DNA reads TGTGCCAGCAGTCGGGACAGTCCTTCCTACAATGAGCAGTTCTTC. It translates to CASSRDSPSYNEQFF.

This clone showed up just once. Distinct nucleotide sequences in the sample also encode this CDR3. CDR3 protein: CASREGLLTETQYF. In DNA, the CDR3 is TGTGCCAGCAGGGAGGGACTGCTCACAGAGACCCAGTACTTC. The chain employs TRBV11-2 and TRBJ2-5; maybe TRBD2 (6 bases). Germline CDR1 and CDR2: SGHAT and FQNNGV. Trimming pared 6 bases from V and 4 bases from J, leaving 15 bases between. The CDR3 covers 14 residues.

This chain connects TRBV19 to TRBJ1-4; D is unclear. From germline, CDR1 is LNHDA and CDR2 SQIVND (reference sequence). V was trimmed by 10 bases and J by 10 bases, leaving 19 bases between them. The length of the CDR3 is 13 residues. CDR3 sequence reads: CATRPSASRKLFF. In nucleotides, the CDR3 is TGTGCCACTAGACCTTCCGCATCTAGAAAACTGTTTTTT.

The rearrangement links TRBV6-6 to TRBJ1-2; possibly TRBD1 for D (5 bases). This CDR3 comprises 13 residues. Deletions cut 4 bases from V and 0 bases from J, with 6 bases between. The germline V gene encodes CDR1 MNHNY and CDR2 SVGAGI (reference sequence). CDR3 sequence reads: CASSLGANYGYTF. CDR3 bases: TGTGCCAGCAGTTTGGGGGCTAACTATGGCTACACCTTC.

This clone was seen more than once but under ten times. The rearrangement links TRBV28 to TRBJ1-5; D gene ambiguous. CDR1 and CDR2 from the germline V gene are MDHEN and SYDVKM. V shed 6 bases and J shed 8 bases, with 14 bases lying between them. The CDR3 sequence is 13 residues long. DNA for the CDR3: TGTGCCAGCAGATATTTGGTGCGGGAGCCCCAGCATTTT. Translated, it gives CASRYLVREPQHF.

V gene TRBV7-2 combines with J gene TRBJ2-5; TRBD1 matches 7 bases. The CDR3 runs 15 residues. Per germline, CDR1 SGHTA and CDR2 FQGNSA. J lost 3 bases, V lost 2 bases, and 6 bases had no gene match. The CDR3 DNA sequence: TGTGCCAGCAGCTTATCTAGGGGGCAGAAAGAGACCCAGTACTTC. Translating it yields CASSLSRGQKETQYF.

The CDR3 sequence is CASSDGKGGFYEQYF. CDR3 sequence (DNA): TGCGCCAGCAGCGACGGAAAGGGGGGCTTCTACGAGCAGTACTTC. V is TRBV5-1 and J is TRBJ2-7, with D perhaps given as TRBD1 or TRBD2 (6 bases each). The length of the CDR3 is 15 residues. The V gene's germline CDR1 is SGHRS and CDR2 YFSETQ. The V end lost 4 bases, the J end lost 3 bases, and 17 bases lay between the germline ends.

This clone was seen a handful of times. This CDR3 is also generated by other DNA sequences in the sample. This sequence joins TRBV6-5 and TRBJ1-2; D is ambiguous. Trimming pared 7 bases from V and 0 bases from J, leaving 9 bases between. The CDR3 sequence is 13 residues long. The V gene's germline CDR1 is MNHEY and CDR2 SVGAGI. The CDR3 region is CASTATANYGYTF. Here the CDR3 DNA reads TGTGCCAGCACCGCAACGGCTAACTATGGCTACACCTTC.

The chain couples TRBV2 to TRBJ1-2; D is possibly TRBD1 (6 bases). CDR1 SNHLY and CDR2 FYNNEI come from the germline V gene. Trimming took 5 bases from V and 6 from J, leaving 10 bases between them. The CDR3 is 12 amino acids. The CDR3 loop reads CASSPQGNGYTF. DNA for the CDR3: TGTGCCAGCAGTCCACAGGGTAATGGCTACACCTTC.

The rearrangement links TRBV27 to TRBJ2-3, with 12 bases fitting TRBD1. The CDR3 consists of 16 residues. Germline V CDR1 and CDR2: MNHEY, SMNVEV (reference sequence). With 5 bases clipped from V and 6 bases from J, the junction kept 9 bases outside the gene matches. The CDR3: CASSPSPGQGADTQYF. The CDR3 DNA follows: TGTGCCAGCAGTCCGAGTCCGGGACAGGGGGCCGATACGCAGTATTTT.

V is TRBV28 and J is TRBJ2-2; possible D gene TRBD2, 6 bases. The ends were cut back, 7 bases at V and 1 base at J, with 13 bases in the middle. The CDR3 totals 15 residues. Germline CDR1 and CDR2: MDHEN and SYDVKM. This CDR3 is CASIFSGMNTGELFF. CDR3 in DNA: TGTGCCAGCATCTTTAGCGGTATGAACACCGGGGAGCTGTTTTTT. The whole variable domain, filled in from reference TRBV28 and TRBJ2-2, reads DVKVTQSSRYLVKRTGEKVFLECVQDMDHENMFWYRQDPGLGLRLIYFSYDVKMKEKGDIPEGYSVSREKKERFSLILESASTNQTSMYLCASIFSGMNTGELFFGEGSRLTVL.

There are many counts of this clone. The rearrangement uses TRBV2 and TRBJ1-2; a possible D gene is TRBD1 (6 bases). The CDR3 spans 13 residues. Germline V lookup: CDR1 SNHLY, CDR2 FYNNEI. V was cut by 6 bases and J by 4 bases, with 12 bases left in between. CDR3 amino acids: CASRAGASYGYTF. In DNA form, the CDR3 reads TGTGCCAGCAGGGCAGGGGCGTCCTATGGCTACACCTTC.

This clone occurred many times. The chain links TRBV11-2 to TRBJ2-5; TRBD1 matches 7 bases. This CDR3 comprises 13 residues. In germline, CDR1 is SGHAT, CDR2 FQNNGV. Trimming removed 5 bases from V and 3 bases from J; junction bases left unmatched: 3. The CDR3 is CASSGQAKETQYF. The CDR3 DNA is TGTGCCAGCAGCGGACAGGCCAAAGAGACCCAGTACTTC.

The CDR3 bases are TGTGCCAGCACAACCCCCCCGGGGAGCGAAGGTCAGCCCCAGCATTTT. It codes for CASTTPPGSEGQPQHF. The chain recombines TRBV28 with TRBJ1-5; D gene unclear. The CDR3 contains 16 residues. Trimming cost V 7 bases and J 6 bases, with 22 bases left between them. Per germline, CDR1 MDHEN and CDR2 SYDVKM. Full variable domain (outside the CDR3, taken from reference TRBV28 and TRBJ1-5): DVKVTQSSRYLVKRTGEKVFLECVQDMDHENMFWYRQDPGLGLRLIYFSYDVKMKEKGDIPEGYSVSREKKERFSLILESASTNQTSMYLCASTTPPGSEGQPQHFGDGTRLSIL.